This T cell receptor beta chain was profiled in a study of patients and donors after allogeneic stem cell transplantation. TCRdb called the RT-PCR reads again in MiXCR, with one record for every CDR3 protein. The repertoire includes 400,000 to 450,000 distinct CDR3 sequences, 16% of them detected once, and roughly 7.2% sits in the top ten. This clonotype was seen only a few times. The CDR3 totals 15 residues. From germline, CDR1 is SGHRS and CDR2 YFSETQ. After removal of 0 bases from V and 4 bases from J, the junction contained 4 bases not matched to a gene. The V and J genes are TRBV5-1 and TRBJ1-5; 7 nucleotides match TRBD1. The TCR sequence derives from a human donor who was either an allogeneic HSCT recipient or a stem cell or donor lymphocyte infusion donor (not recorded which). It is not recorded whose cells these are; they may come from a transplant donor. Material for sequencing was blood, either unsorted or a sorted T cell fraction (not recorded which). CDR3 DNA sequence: TGCGCCAGCAGCTTGGGGACAGGAACTAATCAGCCCCAGCATTTT. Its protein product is CASSLGTGTNQPQHF.